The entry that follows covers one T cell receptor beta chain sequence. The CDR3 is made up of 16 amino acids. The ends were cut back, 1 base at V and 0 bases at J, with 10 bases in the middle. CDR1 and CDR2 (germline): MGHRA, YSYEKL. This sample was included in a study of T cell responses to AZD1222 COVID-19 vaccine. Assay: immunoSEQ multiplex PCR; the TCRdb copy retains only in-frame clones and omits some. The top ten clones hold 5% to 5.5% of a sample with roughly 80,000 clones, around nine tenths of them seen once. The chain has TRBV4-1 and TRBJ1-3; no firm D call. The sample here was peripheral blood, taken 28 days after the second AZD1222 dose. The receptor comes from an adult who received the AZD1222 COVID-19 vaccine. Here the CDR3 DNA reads TGCGCCAGCAGCCAAGGCCAAGTGAACTCTGGAAACACCATATATTTT. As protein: CASSQGQVNSGNTIYF.